The 23 T cell receptor beta chains below all came from one sample that was sequenced in a study of metastatic and nonmetastatic thyroid tumors. From the PCR reads, TCRdb re-called clones with MiXCR. Among 15,000 to 20,000 clones listed, about 13% were seen once. Thyroid surgery took place with no prior treatment in any patient. Sequenced: blood. Receptors were obtained from a female donor with papillary thyroid cancer or a benign thyroid nodule (not recorded which). Some clones in this sample may be carry-over from other donors' samples.

The chain recombines TRBV20-1 with TRBJ2-7, with no clear D. Between the trimmed V and J ends, which lost 0 bases and 0 bases, there was a span of 9 bases. Looked up from germline, CDR1 is DFQATT and CDR2 is SNEGSKA (reference sequence). The CDR3 spans 14 residues. The CDR3 protein is CSARDRRVSYEQYF. The CDR3, as DNA: TGCAGTGCTAGAGATCGACGGGTCTCCTACGAGCAGTACTTC.

Concerning this clone: Its ends do not fully match the called genes, so a read error is possible. Other DNA variants within this sample encode the same CDR3. This chain uses TRBV2 with TRBJ1-3; D is perhaps TRBD1 (5 bases). This CDR3 comprises 16 residues. Germline lookup yields CDR1 SNHLY and CDR2 FYNNEI. The CDR3 spells CASSVGQGVSGNTIYF. The CDR3 region has the DNA TGTGCCAGCAGTGTTGGGCAGGGTGTCTCTGGAAATACCATATATTTT. Together with reference TRBV2 and TRBJ1-3, the CDR3 gives the full variable domain: EPEVTQTPSHQVTQMGQEVILRCVPISNHLYFYWYRQILGQKVEFLVSFYNNEISEKSEIFDDQFSVERPDGSNFTLKIRSTKLEDSAMYFCASSVGQGVSGNTIYFGEGSWLTVV.

This clone appeared many times. The V gene is TRBV30, the J gene TRBJ1-5; D gene ambiguous. From germline, CDR1 is GTSNPN and CDR2 SVGIG (reference sequence). V lost 3 bases and J 0 bases, leaving 9 bases between the germline ends. This CDR3 spans 14 amino acids. Written as DNA, the CDR3 is TGTGCCTGGAGCCTCGGGAATAGCAATCAGCCCCAGCATTTT. Translating it yields CAWSLGNSNQPQHF.

The V gene is TRBV12-3 or TRBV12-4, the J gene TRBJ1-4; D unresolved. Trimming took off 4 bases at V and 5 bases at J, with 5 bases between the two ends. There are 12 residues in the CDR3. The CDR3 DNA sequence: TGTGCCAGCAGTTCAGTAAATGAAAAACTGTTTTTT. Its translation is CASSSVNEKLFF.

The chain carries TRBV20-1 and TRBJ2-6; TRBD2 matches at 7 bases. Germline assignment: CDR1 DFQATT and CDR2 SNEGSKA (reference sequence). Trimming removed 2 bases from V and 0 bases from J; junction bases left unmatched: 13. This CDR3 is built from 19 residues. This CDR3 reads CSARYAGRASPSGANVLTF. CDR3 in DNA: TGCAGTGCTAGATACGCAGGGAGGGCGAGTCCCTCTGGGGCCAACGTCCTGACTTTC.

This clone occurred many times. V and J are TRBV20-1 and TRBJ1-3, with D tentatively TRBD1 (6 bases). Deletions cut 4 bases from V and 1 base from J, with 8 bases between. The CDR3 totals 13 residues. The germline gives CDR1 DFQATT, CDR2 SNEGSKA (reference sequence). The CDR3 reads CSANQGSGNTIYF. CDR3 nucleotides: TGCAGTGCTAATCAGGGGTCTGGAAACACCATATATTTT.

This clone showed up many times. V and J are TRBV18 and TRBJ2-3; 7 bases match TRBD1. After removal of 0 bases from V and 0 bases from J, the junction contained 0 bases not matched to a gene. The CDR3 extends over 15 amino acids. From germline, CDR1 is KGHSH and CDR2 LQKENI. The CDR3 reads CASSPPGQSTDTQYF. The CDR3 nucleotides read TGTGCCAGCTCACCACCGGGACAGAGCACAGATACGCAGTATTTT.

In its sample, this clone was seen a few times. V and J are TRBV6-1 and TRBJ1-3; D is ambiguous. The germline V gene encodes CDR1 MNHNS and CDR2 SASEGT. V dropped 6 bases and J dropped 4 bases, with 16 bases sitting between them. The CDR3 consists of 15 residues. The CDR3 loop is CASRDTDSEGNTIYF. The CDR3 DNA follows: TGTGCCAGCAGAGATACCGACTCGGAAGGAAACACCATATATTTT.

This clone was seen ten or more times. The chain is built from TRBV20-1 and TRBJ2-7, with 8 nucleotides matching TRBD1. Germline V CDR1 and CDR2: DFQATT, SNEGSKA (reference sequence). Trimming at V came to 2 bases and at J to 4 bases, leaving 10 bases not matched to a gene. This CDR3 is built from 15 residues. The CDR3 spells CSARPEDRVSYEQYF. CDR3 sequence (DNA): TGCAGTGCTAGACCGGAGGACAGGGTATCGTACGAGCAGTACTTC.

In its sample, this clone is medium-sized. The V gene is TRBV15, the J gene TRBJ2-5; a possible D gene is TRBD2 (6 bases). From germline, CDR1 is LNHNV and CDR2 YYDKDF (reference sequence). CDR3 length: 13 amino acids. Trimming took 1 base from V and 10 from J, leaving 13 bases between them. CDR3 in DNA: TGTGCCACCAGCAGAGGATCCGGGGAGGACCAGTACTTC. It is translated as CATSRGSGEDQYF.

This clone has ten or more counts. The rearrangement links TRBV7-9 to TRBJ2-1, with D uncertain. V lost 1 base and J 5 bases, leaving 9 bases between the germline ends. CDR1 SEHNR and CDR2 FQNEAQ come from the germline V gene (reference sequence). The CDR3 loop spans 14 amino acids. CDR3 residues: CASSLDTTDNEQFF. Written as DNA, the CDR3 is TGTGCCAGCAGCTTAGACACTACCGACAATGAGCAGTTCTTC.

This clone was counted many times. The gene calls are TRBV20-1 and TRBJ2-1; 13 nucleotides agree with TRBD2. Germline V CDR1 and CDR2: DFQATT, SNEGSKA (reference sequence). The junction had 6 bases not matched to a gene; V was cut back by 3 bases and J by 7 bases. This CDR3 spans 15 amino acids. The CDR3 nucleotides are TGCAGTGCTAGCTCGGGACTAGCGGGAAAGAATGAGCAGTTCTTC. Protein: CSASSGLAGKNEQFF.

This clone was picked up many times. CDR3: CASSYRTYQETQYF. CDR3 nucleotides: TGTGCCAGCAGTTACCGGACATACCAAGAGACCCAGTACTTC. The chain is built from TRBV6-6 and TRBJ2-5; maybe TRBD1 (5 bases). This CDR3 has 14 amino acids. The V end lost 2 bases, the J end lost 0 bases, and 7 bases lay between the germline ends. Per germline, CDR1 MNHNY and CDR2 SVGAGI (reference sequence).

In its sample, this clone was seen many times. The rearrangement joins TRBV11-1 to TRBJ1-2; 7 nucleotides agree with TRBD1. Germline CDR1 is SGHAT and CDR2 is FQDESV (reference sequence). The ends lost 5 bases at V and 4 bases at J; junction bases unmatched: 19. This CDR3 has 18 amino acids. The CDR3 spells CASSPDRDIRGWAYGYTF. The CDR3 bases are TGTGCCAGCAGCCCGGACCGGGACATCAGGGGGTGGGCCTATGGCTACACCTTC.

With regard to this clone: The junction does not match germline at one end; this may be a read error. The chain links TRBV30 to TRBJ2-5; D ambiguous. CDR1 is GTSNPN, CDR2 SVGIG, per germline (reference sequence). The CDR3 has 11 residues. The CDR3 DNA reads as TGTGCCTGGGGTGGCCAAGATACCCAGTACTTC. Its translation is CAWGGQDTQYF.

This clone was detected ten times or more. Other DNA sequences within the sample encode an identical CDR3. The rearrangement links TRBV3-1 to TRBJ2-7, with a tentative D call TRBD2 (6 bases). Trimming left V 1 base short and J 4 bases short, with 14 bases between. CDR1 is LGHDT, CDR2 YNNKEL, per germline (reference sequence). The CDR3 runs to 15 residues. CDR3 loop: CASSQVGGNGYEQYF. The CDR3 bases are TGTGCCAGCAGCCAAGTGGGGGGAAATGGATACGAGCAGTACTTC.

Ten or more counts support this clone. This chain links TRBV18 with TRBJ2-1; D is undetermined. Trimming took 3 bases from V and 6 from J, leaving 9 bases between them. This CDR3 has 13 residues. Germline CDR1 KGHSH, CDR2 LQKENI. This chain's CDR3 is CASSPYLANEQFF. The DNA for the CDR3 is TGTGCCAGCTCACCCTACTTAGCCAATGAGCAGTTCTTC. Full variable domain (outside the CDR3, taken from reference TRBV18 and TRBJ2-1): NAGVMQNPRHLVRRRGQEARLRCSPMKGHSHVYWYRQLPEEGLKFMVYLQKENIIDESGMPKERFSAEFPKEGPSILRIQQVVRGDSAAYFCASSPYLANEQFFGPGTRLTVL.

The table lists this clone with many counts. The V call is TRBV30, the J call TRBJ1-5; TRBD1 matches 7 bases. V shed 7 bases, J shed 4 bases, and the junction held 7 bases outside the gene matches. CDR1 is GTSNPN and CDR2 is SVGIG in the germline V gene (reference sequence). CDR3 size: 13 residues. The CDR3 DNA sequence: TGTGCCTCCTCGGACAGGACGAATCAGCCCCAGCATTTT. Amino acid sequence: CASSDRTNQPQHF.

This clone was picked up many times. The chain combines TRBV9 with TRBJ2-3; 11 nucleotides match TRBD1. Germline CDR1 is SGDLS and CDR2 is YYNGEE. V lost 0 bases, J lost 4 bases, and 4 bases stayed unmatched. The CDR3 has 16 amino acids. CDR3 DNA sequence: TGTGCCAGCAGCGTAGGACCGGGACAGGGGGCAGATACGCAGTATTTT. It is translated as CASSVGPGQGADTQYF. The full variable domain, rest sourced from reference TRBV9 and TRBJ2-3, is DSGVTQTPKHLITATGQRVTLRCSPRSGDLSVYWYQQSLDQGLQFLIQYYNGEERAKGNILERFSAQQFPDLHSELNLSSLELGDSALYFCASSVGPGQGADTQYFGPGTRLTVL.

This clone has at least ten counts. The V and J genes are TRBV7-3 and TRBJ2-1, with 9 bases identical to TRBD2. This CDR3 region has 15 residues. The V and J ends lost 5 bases and 1 base, in that order; junction bases with no gene match: 3. Germline V gene lookup returns CDR1 SGHTA and CDR2 FQGTGA. The CDR3 sequence is CASSVSGGSYNEQFF. The CDR3 DNA sequence: TGTGCCAGCAGCGTTAGCGGGGGTTCCTACAATGAGCAGTTCTTC.

This clone was counted many times. The genes are TRBV20-1 and TRBJ1-5, with a possible D match to TRBD1 (5 bases). The CDR3 totals 13 residues. CDR1 is DFQATT, CDR2 SNEGSKA, per germline (reference sequence). The V end was cut by 3 bases, the J end by 6 bases, with 12 bases between. The CDR3 DNA follows: TGCAGTGCTAGTGGTCAGGGAGGTCAGCCCCAGCATTTT. Its translation is CSASGQGGQPQHF.

About this clone: A much larger clonotype is one base distant, so this may be a read error. This chain uses TRBV11-2 with TRBJ2-3; 8 positions agree with TRBD1. CDR3 length: 16 amino acids. V gave up 5 bases and J gave up 7 bases; unmatched junction bases: 14. The germline gives CDR1 SGHAT, CDR2 FQNNGV. CDR3 residues: CASSEGKGQANHTQYF. In DNA, the CDR3 is TGTGCCAGCAGCGAAGGGAAGGGACAGGCAAACCATACGCAGTATTTT. Complete variable domain (other parts from reference TRBV11-2 and TRBJ2-3): EAGVAQSPRYKIIEKRQSVAFWCNPISGHATLYWYQQILGQGPKLLIQFQNNGVVDDSQLPKDRFSAERLKGVDSTLKIQPAKLEDSAVYLCASSEGKGQANHTQYFGPGTRLTVL.

This clone was recorded many times. This sequence joins TRBV20-1 and TRBJ1-1; D is undetermined. The V gene lost 3 bases and the J gene lost 3 bases, with 14 bases spanning the gap. The germline V gene encodes CDR1 DFQATT and CDR2 SNEGSKA (reference sequence). This CDR3 comprises 14 residues. Here the CDR3 reads CSARTLRDDTEAFF. The CDR3 DNA sequence: TGCAGTGCTAGGACCCTTAGGGATGACACTGAAGCTTTCTTT.